These 32 T cell receptor beta chains were all obtained from the same sample, sequenced in a study of CD8+ T cells in alopecia areata. Sequencing relied on a cDNA template that was reverse transcribed from extracted RNA. The data were produced by immunoSEQ multiplex PCR, yet TCRdb's version contains in-frame clones alone and is incomplete. This table has over 150,000 clones, 50% to 70% appearing once. Specimen: CD4+ T cells sorted from blood, collected at week 0. Source of these receptors: a human donor with alopecia areata.

This clone has a handful of counts. The gene calls are TRBV30 and TRBJ1-1; D unclear. The CDR3 contains 13 residues. In germline, CDR1 is GTSNPN, CDR2 SVGIG (reference sequence). V lost 0 bases and J lost 5, with 10 bases in between. The CDR3 spells CAWSVLGKTEAFF. In DNA form, the CDR3 reads TGTGCCTGGAGTGTACTAGGGAAAACTGAAGCTTTCTTT.

The V and J genes are TRBV29-1 and TRBJ2-7, with 9 bases aligning to TRBD2. Trimming at V came to 4 bases and at J to 5 bases, leaving 9 bases not matched to a gene. Germline V gene data show CDR1 as SQVTM and CDR2 as ANQGSEA. This CDR3 contains 14 residues. CDR3 region: CSVAVAGAGNEQYF. The CDR3 nucleotides are TGCAGCGTTGCGGTAGCGGGGGCGGGCAACGAGCAGTACTTC.

This chain connects TRBV29-1 to TRBJ2-7; D uncertain. Per the germline V gene, CDR1 is SQVTM and CDR2 is ANQGSEA. V lost 7 bases and J 0 bases, leaving 10 bases between the germline ends. This CDR3 contains 12 residues. Here the CDR3 DNA reads TGCAGCGCCCAGAAGGACTCCTACGAGCAGTACTTC. This translates into CSAQKDSYEQYF.

V usage is TRBV4-1 and J usage is TRBJ2-7; D remains unclear. CDR1 MGHRA and CDR2 YSYEKL come from the germline V gene. This CDR3 comprises 15 residues. The ends were cut back, 0 bases at V and 8 bases at J, with 17 bases in the middle. Here the CDR3 reads CASSQDLGSVDKQYF. As DNA, the CDR3 is TGCGCCAGCAGCCAAGATCTGGGCAGCGTAGATAAGCAGTACTTC.

The chain combines TRBV4-2 with TRBJ2-1, with TRBD2 identical over 13 bases. The CDR3 loop spans 15 amino acids. Trimming cost V 5 bases and J 6 bases; bases outside gene matches: 4. Germline CDR1 and CDR2: LGHNA and YNFKEQ. The CDR3: CASSLGLAGTNEQFF. The CDR3 DNA follows: TGTGCCAGCAGCTTGGGACTAGCGGGGACCAATGAGCAGTTCTTC.

In its sample, this clone was seen a few times. This sample includes further DNA sequences coding for the same CDR3. This sequence joins TRBV29-1 and TRBJ2-3; D is unresolved. V lost 1 base to trimming and J lost 2 bases, with 7 bases between them. CDR1 and CDR2 from the germline V gene are SQVTM and ANQGSEA. The CDR3 runs 13 residues. The CDR3 region is CSVEGQLTDTQYF. The CDR3 DNA sequence: TGCAGCGTTGAAGGCCAGCTCACAGATACGCAGTATTTT.

V usage is TRBV29-1 and J usage is TRBJ2-4; D unresolved. The V gene's germline CDR1 is SQVTM and CDR2 ANQGSEA. The V end was cut by 6 bases, the J end by 8 bases, with 17 bases between. The CDR3 runs 13 residues. The CDR3 loop reads CSVGRHPQDIQYF. In DNA form, the CDR3 reads TGCAGCGTAGGTCGCCACCCACAAGACATTCAGTACTTC.

The gene calls are TRBV29-1 and TRBJ2-1, with 7 positions matching TRBD1. The germline gives CDR1 SQVTM, CDR2 ANQGSEA. V shed 0 bases, J shed 8 bases, and the junction held 10 bases outside the gene matches. CDR3 length: 15 residues. The CDR3 sequence is CSVEDRAGGKDEQFF. DNA for the CDR3: TGCAGCGTTGAAGATCGCGCAGGGGGTAAGGATGAGCAGTTCTTC.

The rearrangement joins TRBV10-1 to TRBJ2-1; 14 bases map to TRBD2. The trim removed 5 bases at V and 0 bases at J, leaving 3 bases unmatched. Germline V gene lookup returns CDR1 WNHNN and CDR2 SYGVQD (reference sequence). The CDR3 spans 17 residues. The CDR3: CASSPGTSGSSYNEQFF. CDR3 coding DNA: TGCGCCAGCAGTCCCGGGACTAGCGGGAGCTCCTACAATGAGCAGTTCTTC.

This sequence joins TRBV15 and TRBJ2-1; D assignment may be TRBD1 or TRBD2 (5 bases each). V shed 1 base and J shed 2 bases, with 9 bases lying between them. The CDR3 covers 15 residues. Germline V CDR1 and CDR2: LNHNV, YYDKDF (reference sequence). In nucleotides, the CDR3 is TGTGCCACCAGCAGAGCCCAGGGACCCTACAATGAGCAGTTCTTC. This codes for CATSRAQGPYNEQFF.

The CDR3 region has the DNA TGCGCCAGCAGCCAAGTAGATCAGCCCCAGCATTTT. Translated: CASSQVDQPQHF. This chain joins TRBV4-3 and TRBJ1-5, with unresolved D. V was pared by 1 base and J by 5 bases, with 3 bases between. Germline V gene sequence: CDR1 LGHNA, CDR2 YSLEER. The CDR3 length is 12 residues.

The chain uses TRBV25-1 and TRBJ2-7, with unresolved D. Trimming removed 4 bases from V and 0 bases from J, with 7 bases in between. Germline loops: CDR1 MGHDK, CDR2 SYGVNS. This CDR3 is built from 13 residues. CDR3 nucleotides: TGTGCCAGCAGTGTCGTCGGCTCCTACGAGCAGTACTTC. Translation: CASSVVGSYEQYF.

The chain is built from TRBV29-1 and TRBJ1-2, with D unclear. The CDR3 sequence is 12 residues long. V dropped 2 bases and J dropped 8 bases, with 12 bases sitting between them. Germline CDR1 is SQVTM and CDR2 is ANQGSEA. CDR3 nucleotide sequence: TGCAGCGTTGAAAGATCAGGTGGAGGCTACACCTTC. Translating it yields CSVERSGGGYTF.

The V gene is TRBV29-1, the J gene TRBJ2-1, with 14 bases fitting TRBD2. This CDR3 region has 13 residues. CDR1 and CDR2 (germline): SQVTM, ANQGSEA. V lost 8 bases, J lost 5 bases, and 2 bases stayed unmatched. The CDR3 here is CSSGLAGDNEQFF. For the CDR3, the DNA is TGCAGCTCGGGACTAGCGGGGGACAATGAGCAGTTCTTC.

V gene TRBV29-1 combines with J gene TRBJ1-2; D gene unclear. Trimming left V 8 bases short and J 0 bases short, with 13 bases between. The CDR3 length is 13 residues. In germline, CDR1 is SQVTM, CDR2 ANQGSEA. CDR3 nucleotide sequence: TGCAGCAAAACCCTATATGCTAACTATGGCTACACCTTC. It yields the protein CSKTLYANYGYTF.

V is TRBV15 and J is TRBJ2-5, with no clear D. The V gene's germline CDR1 is LNHNV and CDR2 YYDKDF (reference sequence). Trimming removed 4 bases at V and 2 bases at J, with 2 bases between. The CDR3 is 11 residues long. The CDR3 DNA reads TGTGCCACCAGCAATCAAGAGACCCAGTACTTC. It specifies CATSNQETQYF.

The DNA of the CDR3 is TGCAGCGCTGGGCTTGCGGAAGCTTTCTTT. Protein product: CSAGLAEAFF. The chain carries TRBV29-1 and TRBJ1-1, with D unclear. The germline CDR1 and CDR2 sequences are SQVTM and ANQGSEA. V lost 7 bases to trimming and J lost 8 bases, with 11 bases between them. This CDR3 is 10 amino acids long. Based on the CDR3 plus reference TRBV29-1 and TRBJ1-1, the full variable domain is SAVISQKPSRDICQRGTSLTIQCQVDSQVTMMFWYRQQPGQSLTLIATANQGSEATYESGFVIDKFPISRPNLTFSTLTVSNMSPEDSSIYLCSAGLAEAFFGQGTRLTVV.

This rearrangement joins TRBV11-1 to TRBJ1-1, with 7 bases that match TRBD1. The junction had 6 bases not matched to a gene; V was cut back by 1 base and J by 1 base. Germline CDR1 is SGHAT and CDR2 is FQDESV (reference sequence). The CDR3 spans 16 residues. This CDR3 is CASSLGTGSANTEAFF. The CDR3 DNA reads TGTGCCAGCAGCTTAGGGACAGGCTCAGCGAACACTGAAGCTTTCTTT.

The chain combines TRBV30 with TRBJ2-3; TRBD2 might be the D (6 bases). The V end was cut by 2 bases, the J end by 0 bases, with 12 bases between. The CDR3 has 15 amino acids. Germline V gene data show CDR1 as GTSNPN and CDR2 as SVGIG (reference sequence). CDR3 in DNA: TGTGCCTGGAGTCCGCTAGCGTGGAGCACAGATACGCAGTATTTT. This sequence encodes CAWSPLAWSTDTQYF. Full variable domain (rest looked up from reference TRBV30 and TRBJ2-3): SQTIHQWPATLVQPVGSPLSLECTVEGTSNPNLYWYRQAAGRGLQLLFYSVGIGQISSEVPQNLSASRPQDRQFILSSKKLLLSDSGFYLCAWSPLAWSTDTQYFGPGTRLTVL.

The genes are TRBV4-3 and TRBJ1-2, with D unresolved. V dropped 0 bases and J dropped 3 bases, with 14 bases sitting between them. Germline CDR1 and CDR2: LGHNA and YSLEER. The CDR3 loop spans 16 amino acids. The CDR3 DNA follows: TGCGCCAGCAGCCAAGATCTGAACATGAGGGACTATGGCTACACCTTC. Translated: CASSQDLNMRDYGYTF.

This clone was observed once. V gene TRBV7-2 combines with J gene TRBJ2-1; 10 nucleotides agree with TRBD2. V lost 0 bases, J lost 4 bases, and 3 bases stayed unmatched. Germline loops: CDR1 SGHTA, CDR2 FQGNSA. The CDR3 totals 16 residues. CDR3 in amino acids: CASSLASGGAYNEQFF. The CDR3 DNA reads as TGTGCCAGCAGCTTAGCCAGCGGGGGGGCTTACAATGAGCAGTTCTTC.

In its sample, this clone was seen once. The rearrangement links TRBV29-1 to TRBJ1-2; TRBD1 is a possible D gene (5 bases). V lost 4 bases and J 4 bases, leaving 13 bases between the germline ends. The germline V gene encodes CDR1 SQVTM and CDR2 ANQGSEA. This CDR3 region has 13 residues. CDR3 nucleotide sequence: TGCAGCGTTGGTGGGGACCCCCTCTATGGCTACACCTTC. Amino acids: CSVGGDPLYGYTF. Full variable domain (rest looked up from reference TRBV29-1 and TRBJ1-2): SAVISQKPSRDICQRGTSLTIQCQVDSQVTMMFWYRQQPGQSLTLIATANQGSEATYESGFVIDKFPISRPNLTFSTLTVSNMSPEDSSIYLCSVGGDPLYGYTFGSGTRLTVV.

The V and J genes are TRBV5-8 and TRBJ1-6, with D hard to call. CDR3 size: 12 residues. The V and J ends lost 4 bases and 7 bases respectively, with 6 bases between them. CDR1 and CDR2 from the germline V gene are SGHTS and YDEGEE. The DNA for the CDR3 is TGTGCCAGCAGCCTGAGAAATTCACCCCTCCACTTT. Protein sequence: CASSLRNSPLHF.

In nucleotides, the CDR3 is TGCAGCGTTGAAGATTCGGTGAGGAGGGCAGCTTTCTTT. Residues: CSVEDSVRRAAFF. V is TRBV29-1 and J is TRBJ1-1; D call uncertain. The CDR3 runs 13 residues. V lost 0 bases, J lost 10 bases, and 15 bases lay in between. The germline gives CDR1 SQVTM, CDR2 ANQGSEA.

The chain employs TRBV29-1 and TRBJ1-1; D is unresolved. This CDR3 spans 13 amino acids. Trimming took off 8 bases at V and 8 bases at J, with 21 bases between the two ends. In germline, CDR1 is SQVTM, CDR2 ANQGSEA. CDR3 nucleotides: TGCAGCTCCTCGGAAGGGCTGCGCTTGGAAGCTTTCTTT. Amino acid sequence: CSSSEGLRLEAFF.

This clone was seen only a few times. The V call is TRBV30, the J call TRBJ2-2, with D possibly being TRBD1 or TRBD2 (5 bases each). V lost 3 bases to trimming and J lost 5 bases, with 16 bases between them. This CDR3 is built from 15 residues. Germline V gene lookup returns CDR1 GTSNPN and CDR2 SVGIG (reference sequence). In nucleotides, the CDR3 is TGTGCCTGGAGACCTTCGGGGCGTAGGACCGGGGAGCTGTTTTTT. Translating gives CAWRPSGRRTGELFF.

In this sample, this clone turned up a few times. The chain is built from TRBV7-9 and TRBJ2-7; D is uncertain. Per the germline V gene, CDR1 is SEHNR and CDR2 is FQNEAQ (reference sequence). The CDR3 extends over 12 amino acids. The V end lost 8 bases, the J end lost 3 bases, and 11 bases lay between the germline ends. CDR3 in amino acids: CASAASGYEQYF. The CDR3 coding sequence is TGTGCCAGCGCAGCATCCGGCTACGAGCAGTACTTC. Using reference TRBV7-9 and TRBJ2-7 for the parts outside the CDR3, the full variable domain is DTGVSQNPRHKITKRGQNVTFRCDPISEHNRLYWYRQTLGQGPEFLTYFQNEAQLEKSRLLSDRFSAERPKGSFSTLEIQRTEQGDSAMYLCASAASGYEQYFGPGTRLTVT.

This clone appeared a few times. The CDR3 sequence: CAWTDREVYNSPLHF. The CDR3 bases are TGTGCCTGGACGGACAGGGAAGTTTATAATTCACCCCTCCACTTT. The gene calls are TRBV30 and TRBJ1-6, with TRBD1 matching 8 bases. The length of the CDR3 is 15 residues. Germline V CDR1 and CDR2: GTSNPN, SVGIG (reference sequence). With 4 bases clipped from V and 4 bases from J, the junction kept 6 bases outside the gene matches. Full variable domain (missing parts from reference TRBV30 and TRBJ1-6): SQTIHQWPATLVQPVGSPLSLECTVEGTSNPNLYWYRQAAGRGLQLLFYSVGIGQISSEVPQNLSASRPQDRQFILSSKKLLLSDSGFYLCAWTDREVYNSPLHFGNGTRLTVT.

This sequence joins TRBV6-5 and TRBJ2-1; D gene unclear. The germline V gene encodes CDR1 MNHEY and CDR2 SVGAGI. V was trimmed by 9 bases and J by 2 bases, leaving 11 bases between them. This CDR3 region has 13 residues. The CDR3 sequence: CASALGTYNEQFF. CDR3 coding DNA: TGTGCCAGTGCGCTAGGGACCTACAATGAGCAGTTCTTC.

This clone appeared many times. CDR3 in amino acids: CASAERGPDNEQFF. The CDR3 DNA follows: TGTGCCAGCGCCGAACGGGGGCCAGACAATGAGCAGTTCTTC. The chain links TRBV7-9 to TRBJ2-1; possibly TRBD1 or TRBD2 for D (6 bases each). V shed 8 bases and J shed 5 bases, with 16 bases lying between them. The length of the CDR3 is 14 residues. In germline, CDR1 is SEHNR, CDR2 FQNEAQ (reference sequence).

This chain joins TRBV27 and TRBJ1-5; 7 nucleotides align to TRBD1. The J segment lost 7 bases and the V segment lost 6 bases, leaving 6 bases of the junction unmatched. The germline V gene encodes CDR1 MNHEY and CDR2 SMNVEV (reference sequence). The CDR3 runs to 13 residues. The CDR3 DNA reads as TGTGCCAGCAGGACAGGGATGGGGCAGCCCCAGCATTTT. It yields the protein CASRTGMGQPQHF.

This clone was picked up one time. V gene TRBV15 combines with J gene TRBJ1-6, with D unresolved. V was trimmed by 0 bases and J by 8 bases, leaving 5 bases between them. The CDR3 runs 13 residues. CDR1 is LNHNV, CDR2 YYDKDF, per germline (reference sequence). The CDR3 nucleotides are TGTGCCACCAGCAGAGATAGGGATTCACCCCTCCACTTT. This codes for CATSRDRDSPLHF.